These 6 T cell receptor beta chains were sequenced from one sample in a study of blood T cell repertoires in COVID-19. Clones were read by immunoSEQ multiplex PCR, and TCRdb kept only the in-frame ones, dropping some. Of roughly 270,000 clones in the sample, 75% to 90% are singletons; the top ten hold roughly 2.7%. The specimen sequenced was PBMCs or T cells enriched from blood (not recorded which). The source of these receptors is a woman aged 45-59 years who had recovered from COVID-19.

The chain joins TRBV5-4 to TRBJ2-7; 8 bases align to TRBD1. This CDR3 has 14 amino acids. The J segment lost 7 bases and the V segment lost 4 bases, leaving 10 bases of the junction unmatched. The V gene's germline CDR1 is SGHNT and CDR2 YYREEE (reference sequence). CDR3: CASSPDRAPPEQYF. The CDR3 coding sequence is TGTGCCAGCAGCCCGGACAGGGCCCCTCCGGAGCAGTACTTC.

V usage is TRBV7-3 and J usage is TRBJ2-5, with D possibly TRBD2 on 6 matching bases. The V gene's germline CDR1 is SGHTA and CDR2 FQGTGA. Deletions cut 4 bases from V and 5 bases from J, with 11 bases between. The CDR3 sequence is 13 residues long. CDR3 DNA: TGTGCCAGCAGCTCCGACAGCGGGGAGACCCAGTACTTC. This translates into CASSSDSGETQYF.

J is TRBJ1-1 and V is TRBV7-2; weak D call: TRBD1 (5 bases). V lost 3 bases, J lost 4 bases, and 12 bases lay in between. Germline CDR1 is SGHTA and CDR2 is FQGNSA. This CDR3 spans 14 amino acids. The CDR3 region has the DNA TGTGCCAGCAGCTTCGGGTTGCAGGGCACTGAAGCTTTCTTT. Translation gives CASSFGLQGTEAFF.

This sequence joins TRBV10-1 and TRBJ1-6; no reliable D call. Trimming removed 4 bases from V and 7 bases from J, with 8 bases in between. This CDR3 region has 13 residues. Germline V lookup: CDR1 WNHNN, CDR2 SYGVQD (reference sequence). The CDR3 DNA follows: TGCGCCAGCAGTGGAGAATTAAATTCACCCCTCCACTTT. Translated, it gives CASSGELNSPLHF.

This clone has more than one count but fewer than ten. The chain links TRBV7-6 to TRBJ1-6; D remains unclear. The V gene's germline CDR1 is SGHVS and CDR2 FNYEAQ. Trimming removed 0 bases from V and 10 bases from J, with 7 bases in between. The CDR3 length is 13 residues. CDR3 bases: TGTGCCAGCAGCTTAGCAGCAGGATCACCCCTCCACTTT. Protein product: CASSLAAGSPLHF.

The chain is built from TRBV28 and TRBJ1-1; 9 nucleotides line up with TRBD1. CDR3 length: 19 residues. Per the germline V gene, CDR1 is MDHEN and CDR2 is SYDVKM. Trimming removed 4 bases from V and 3 bases from J; junction bases left unmatched: 18. CDR3 in amino acids: CASSYPHTGGLIADTEAFF. Here the CDR3 DNA reads TGTGCCAGCAGTTACCCCCACACAGGGGGCCTAATCGCGGACACTGAAGCTTTCTTT.